Listed below are T cell receptor beta chains from one sample, sequenced in a study of cytomegalovirus exposure and HLA in healthy donors. The method was immunoSEQ multiplex PCR; TCRdb's version includes in-frame clones alone and lacks a portion of them. The sample has about 200,000 clones, around 83% seen once; the top ten hold under 15%. Sequencing was performed on PBMCs. The receptors come from a woman between 25 and 40 years old in good health and CMV-seropositive. The CDR3 runs from the conserved cysteine through the conserved F or W. Each record gives: CDR3 length, V gene, J gene, D gene, clone size, CDR3 protein, CDR3 DNA. A D gene is named only where the DNA matches it firmly. The size field is filled for only some rows; it gives once, few, many or a size class.

>17|TRBV2|TRBJ1-3|TRBD1|-
CASNLLQGESSGNTIYF
TGTGCCAGCAACCTGCTCCAGGGGGAGAGCTCTGGAAACACCATATATTTT
>15|TRBV2|TRBJ1-2|-|-
CASSEGSAFNYGYTF
TGTGCCAGCAGTGAAGGTTCAGCGTTTAACTATGGCTACACCTTC
>14|TRBV5-1|TRBJ2-2|-|-
CASSLASDTGELFF
TGCGCCAGCAGCTTGGCCTCTGACACCGGGGAGCTGTTTTTT
>15|TRBV4-2|TRBJ1-5|-|-
CASSQDQGFGQPQHF
TGTGCCAGCAGCCAAGATCAGGGGTTTGGTCAGCCCCAGCATTTT
>14|TRBV19|TRBJ1-5|TRBD1|few
CASSITGDNQPQHF
TGTGCCAGTAGTATAACAGGGGACAATCAGCCCCAGCATTTT
>16|TRBV5-1|TRBJ2-3|-|-
CASSLTLGQSTDTQYF
TGCGCCAGCAGCTTAACTTTAGGACAAAGCACAGATACGCAGTATTTT
>17|TRBV6-1|TRBJ1-5|TRBD1|few
CASSEEPGQGANQPQHF
TGTGCCAGCAGTGAAGAACCTGGCCAGGGGGCCAATCAGCCCCAGCATTTT
>15|TRBV27|TRBJ2-7|TRBD1|-
CASSLGQGVSYEQYF
TGTGCCAGCAGTTTAGGCCAGGGGGTTTCCTACGAGCAGTACTTC
>13|TRBV6-1|TRBJ1-5|-|-
CASSEGRAQPQHF
TGTGCCAGCAGTGAAGGGCGGGCTCAGCCCCAGCATTTT
>14|TRBV30|TRBJ1-3|-|-
CAWSSGVVGNTIYF
TGTGCCTGGAGTTCCGGGGTTGTAGGAAACACCATATATTTT
>13|TRBV6-1|TRBJ1-2|-|-
CASSFRQVYGYTF
TGTGCCAGCAGCTTCAGACAGGTATATGGCTACACCTTC
>13|TRBV30|TRBJ2-1|-|-
CAWRTQGRGEQFF
TGTGCCTGGAGAACCCAGGGGCGAGGTGAGCAGTTCTTC
>14|TRBV4-2|TRBJ2-1|-|many
CASSQVGSGSGGIF
-